A selection of T cell receptor beta chains follows, all from one sample in a study of T cell changes during pregnancy in multiple sclerosis. Only in-frame clones appear in the TCRdb table, and some are missing; sequencing was by immunoSEQ multiplex PCR. The sample has roughly 56,000 clones; about 90% are singletons. Source: CD4+ T cells from peripheral blood mononuclear cells, taken after pregnancy. Receptors were obtained from a female donor in good health, enrolled as a control in a pregnancy study. Each CDR3 is given with its conserved first and last residue. A D gene is named only where the DNA matches it firmly. Size tells how often a clone was seen (once, few, many) or the class of an expanded clone, and some rows leave it out.

cdr3_length	v_call	j_call	clone_size	d_call	cdr3_aa	cdr3_nt
15	TRBV10-3	TRBJ2-1	.	TRBD2	CAISAVAGGYNEQFF	TGTGCCATCAGTGCGGTAGCGGGGGGGTACAATGAGCAGTTCTTC
15	TRBV6-1	TRBJ1-2	.	TRBD1	CASRSSITGGYGYTF	TGTGCCAGCAGGTCCAGCATTACAGGGGGCTATGGCTACACCTTC
13	TRBV19	TRBJ1-3	.	.	CASSRDIGNTIYF	TGTGCCAGTAGTCGGGACATTGGAAACACCATATATTTT
12	TRBV11-3	TRBJ1-2	.	.	CASSLGEYGYTF	TGTGCCAGCAGCTTGGGAGAGTATGGCTACACCTTC
14	TRBV5-4	TRBJ1-2	.	.	CASSVMTTNYGYTF	TGTGCCAGCAGTGTGATGACTACCAACTATGGCTACACCTTC
16	TRBV7-8	TRBJ1-5	.	TRBD1	CASSAYRGGIVQPQHF	TGTGCCAGCAGCGCGTACAGGGGAGGAATTGTTCAGCCCCAGCATTTT
13	TRBV5-6	TRBJ2-5	.	.	CASSFLEPETQYF	TGTGCCAGCAGCTTTCTAGAACCAGAGACCCAGTACTTC
14	TRBV9	TRBJ2-3	.	TRBD1	CASGDDRGSDTQYF	TGTGCCAGCGGGGACGACAGGGGTTCGGATACGCAGTATTTT
15	TRBV18	TRBJ1-6	.	TRBD1	CASSPAEGANSPLHF	TGTGCCAGCTCACCGGCCGAGGGGGCGAATTCACCCCTCCACTTT
17	TRBV7-2	TRBJ1-2	.	.	CASSATDRPHQDYGYTF	TGTGCCAGCAGCGCGACAGATAGGCCCCATCAGGATTATGGCTACACCTTC
14	TRBV19	TRBJ1-5	.	TRBD1	CASSGTGGSQPQHF	TGTGCCAGTAGCGGGACAGGGGGCTCTCAGCCCCAGCATTTT
13	TRBV5-1	TRBJ1-1	.	TRBD1	CASSLDRGGEAFF	TGCGCCAGCAGCCTCGACAGGGGTGGTGAAGCTTTCTTT
14	TRBV5-1	TRBJ2-5	.	.	CASSGGDTRETQYF	TGCGCCAGCAGCGGAGGGGATACGAGGGAGACCCAGTACTTC
17	TRBV7-2	TRBJ2-7	.	.	CASSLFALGRAGYEQYF	TGTGCCAGCAGCTTATTCGCATTGGGCAGGGCCGGATACGAGCAGTACTTC
17	TRBV7-3	TRBJ2-6	.	.	CASSPQPPGIRANVLTF	TGTGCCAGCAGCCCACAACCTCCGGGGATTAGGGCCAACGTCCTGACTTTC
13	TRBV19	TRBJ2-5	.	.	CASSRTVQETQYF	TGTGCCAGTAGTAGGACAGTCCAAGAGACCCAGTACTTC
11	TRBV7-9	TRBJ2-5	.	.	CASSSVFEQYF	TGTGCCAGCAGCTCCGTTTTTGAGCAGTACTTC
16	TRBV19	TRBJ1-5	.	TRBD1	CASSTQGTVFNQPQHF	TGTGCCAGTAGTACCCAGGGGACAGTTTTCAATCAGCCCCAGCATTTT
13	TRBV5-1	TRBJ1-1	once	TRBD1	CASRLTGGTEAFF	TGCGCCAGCAGACTCACAGGGGGCACTGAAGCTTTCTTT
17	TRBV14	TRBJ2-1	.	TRBD2	CASSQDPIASGGNEQFF	TGTGCCAGCAGCCAAGATCCCATAGCTAGCGGGGGAAATGAGCAGTTCTTC
14	TRBV5-4	TRBJ2-7	once	.	CASSQNTGSYEQYF	TGTGCCAGCAGCCAGAACACGGGCTCCTACGAGCAGTACTTC
17	TRBV4-1	TRBJ2-1	.	TRBD2	CASSQPGLAGGNNEQFF	TGCGCCAGCAGCCAACCTGGACTAGCGGGGGGGAACAATGAGCAGTTCTTC
14	TRBV30	TRBJ1-5	.	.	CAWSGQNSNQPQHF	TGTGCCTGGAGTGGACAGAACTCCAATCAGCCCCAGCATTTT
18	TRBV9	TRBJ2-6	.	.	CASSVVGDLHSGANVLTF	TGTGCCAGCAGCGTAGTCGGTGATTTGCACTCTGGGGCCAACGTCCTGACTTTC
14	TRBV19	TRBJ1-6	.	.	CASIARGENSPLHF	TGTGCCAGTATCGCCAGGGGTGAGAATTCACCCCTCCACTTT
15	TRBV19	TRBJ2-2	.	TRBD2	CASSISGGDTGELFF	TGTGCCAGTAGTATTAGCGGGGGGGACACCGGGGAGCTGTTTTTT
15	TRBV18	TRBJ2-1	.	TRBD1	CASSHRKTGRDEQFF	TGTGCCAGCTCACATAGAAAGACAGGGCGGGATGAGCAGTTCTTC
16	TRBV9	TRBJ1-2	few	.	CASSVGTTAFNYGYTF	TGTGCCAGCAGCGTAGGGACTACAGCTTTCAACTATGGCTACACCTTC
16	TRBV9	TRBJ1-1	.	.	CASSVSPGLTNTEAFF	TGTGCCAGCAGCGTAAGTCCAGGCCTGACGAACACTGAAGCTTTCTTT
13	TRBV7-3	TRBJ2-7	.	TRBD1	CASSLQGAYEQYF	TGTGCCAGCAGCCTCCAGGGGGCCTACGAGCAGTACTTC
17	TRBV5-4	TRBJ1-6	.	TRBD1	CASSQGQVLSYNSPLHF	TGTGCCAGCAGCCAAGGACAGGTCCTCTCCTATAATTCACCCCTCCACTTT
16	TRBV7-2	TRBJ1-4	.	.	CASSEGSRATNEKLFF	TGTGCCAGCAGCGAAGGTTCCCGGGCAACTAATGAAAAACTGTTTTTT
14	TRBV18	TRBJ2-5	.	TRBD1	CASSRDRGQETQYF	TGTGCCAGCTCACGTGACAGGGGCCAAGAGACCCAGTACTTC
14	TRBV25-1	TRBJ2-3	.	.	CASRDRTSTDTQYF	TGTGCCAGCAGGGACAGAACTAGCACAGATACGCAGTATTTT
13	TRBV12-5	TRBJ1-1	.	.	CASGPRGGAEAFF	TGTGCTAGTGGTCCGAGGGGAGGGGCTGAAGCTTTCTTT
12	TRBV9	TRBJ2-1	once	.	CASSVGGGEQFF	TGTGCCAGCAGCGTTGGAGGTGGTGAGCAGTTCTTC
16	TRBV7-9	TRBJ2-2	.	.	CASSSNPGTATGELFF	TGTGCCAGCAGCTCCAATCCCGGCACAGCCACCGGGGAGCTGTTTTTT
14	TRBV19	TRBJ1-1	.	.	CASSIWQMNTEAFF	TGTGCCAGTAGTATCTGGCAGATGAACACTGAAGCTTTCTTT
15	TRBV4-3	TRBJ1-2	.	TRBD1	CASSQRQGVDYGYTF	TGCGCCAGCAGCCAAAGACAGGGGGTGGACTATGGCTACACCTTC
15	TRBV5-1	TRBJ1-6	.	.	CASSLDVGANSPLHF	TGCGCCAGCAGCTTGGACGTAGGGGCTAATTCACCCCTCCACTTT
15	TRBV15	TRBJ2-5	.	.	CATSRDPQQQETQYF	TGTGCCACCAGCAGAGATCCCCAACAACAAGAGACCCAGTACTTC
16	TRBV4-2	TRBJ1-1	.	TRBD1	CASSQESQGEQLEAFF	TGTGCCAGCAGCCAAGAGTCACAGGGGGAACAACTTGAAGCTTTCTTT
16	TRBV4-3	TRBJ2-2	.	.	CASSQDPGKGTGELFF	TGCGCCAGCAGCCAAGATCCCGGGAAGGGAACCGGGGAGCTGTTTTTT
14	TRBV5-1	TRBJ2-1	.	.	CASSFRRGYNEQFF	TGCGCCAGCAGCTTTAGGCGGGGATACAATGAGCAGTTCTTC
15	TRBV29-1	TRBJ1-2	.	TRBD1	CSVDVTGGETYGYTF	TGCAGCGTTGATGTGACAGGGGGCGAGACGTATGGCTACACCTTC
15	TRBV6-4	TRBJ1-2	.	TRBD1	CASSPRTGGLHGYTF	TGTGCCAGCAGTCCCCGGACAGGGGGCTTACATGGCTACACCTTC
15	TRBV9	TRBJ2-1	.	.	CASSAREASVPEQFF	TGTGCCAGCAGCGCGAGAGAGGCTAGCGTCCCTGAGCAGTTCTTC
18	TRBV18	TRBJ1-1	.	TRBD1	CASSPPGQGISVNTEAFF	TGTGCCAGCTCACCACCGGGACAGGGGATTTCGGTGAACACTGAAGCTTTCTTT
16	TRBV4-2	TRBJ1-2	.	.	CASSQLQVPLNYGYTF	TGTGCCAGCAGCCAGTTACAGGTCCCTTTAAACTATGGCTACACCTTC
16	TRBV6-5	TRBJ1-2	.	.	CASSYSLGSVSPGYTF	TGTGCCAGCAGTTACTCGTTGGGTTCTGTCAGCCCAGGGTACACCTTC
15	TRBV5-4	TRBJ1-6	.	.	CASSPRGQNEAPLHF	TGTGCCAGCAGCCCGCGAGGACAGAATGAGGCACCCCTCCACTTT
14	TRBV6-5	TRBJ1-4	.	TRBD1	CASRDRATNEKLFF	TGTGCCAGCAGGGACAGGGCAACTAATGAAAAACTGTTTTTT
17	TRBV7-3	TRBJ2-3	.	TRBD2	CASSNRLAGGLLDTQYF	TGTGCCAGCAGCAACAGACTAGCGGGGGGCCTCTTGGATACGCAGTATTTT
16	TRBV4-3	TRBJ1-1	.	TRBD1	CASSHGDRVIFPEAFF	TGCGCCAGCAGCCACGGTGACAGGGTGATCTTCCCTGAAGCTTTCTTT